This T cell receptor (beta chain) is from a study of cytomegalovirus exposure and HLA in healthy donors. Study-wide background: A previous analysis identified about 110 million unique TCR beta sequences derived from around 200 million T cells. Notes on the study in general: For most TCR sequences rarity was the rule, although some public TCRs occurred in many donors. One later analysis reportedly identified an Asian-associated ancestry cluster that showed fewer N-insertions than the approximately 600-donor mean.

The CDR3 contains 14 residues. Per germline, CDR1 SNHLY and CDR2 FYNNEI. V was shortened by 8 bases and J by 1 base, with 14 bases between the two germline ends. This clone was picked up one time. The antigen is unknown. Both 60 Vbeta primers and 13 Jbeta primers went into the PCR. Sequencing used immunoSEQ multiplex PCR; TCRdb keeps in-frame clones, though not all of them. The sample holds 95,000 to 150,000 clones, about 78% seen once. Sequenced input: PBMCs. This chain connects TRBV2 to TRBJ1-1; D may be TRBD1 (6 bases). This receptor was obtained from a woman aged 40 to 55 in good health and CMV-seropositive. The CDR3 sequence: CASAVQGQNTEAFF. The CDR3, as DNA: TGTGCCAGCGCCGTACAGGGCCAGAACACTGAAGCTTTCTTT.